These T cell receptor beta chains were read from a single sample in a study of CXCR3-negative and CXCR3-positive naive CD8 T cells. TCRdb processed the 5' RACE reads again and assigns one entry to each CDR3 protein, with no DNA. The listing contains over 150,000 distinct CDR3 sequences. The sequenced material came from naive CXCR3+ CD8+ T cells from blood. The source is a human donor in good health. Some clones in this sample may be carry-over from other donors' samples. The CDR3 runs from the conserved cysteine through the conserved F or W.

>TRBJ1-2|TRBV27
CASSLPQGGYGYTF
>TRBJ2-2|TRBV7-2
CASSPRTGRGPGELFF
>TRBJ2-5|TRBV9
CASSGGQDIQETQYF
>TRBJ2-1|TRBV20-1
CSAGQAGAASYNEQFF
>TRBJ2-1|TRBV27
CASSLTYNEQFF
>TRBJ1-1|TRBV5-1
CASSRTSGTEAFF
>TRBJ2-7|TRBV13
CASSFGGVYEQYF
>TRBJ2-7|TRBV3-1
CASSQAGGPYEQYF
>TRBJ1-2|TRBV14
CASSQEAPSGRYGYTF
>TRBJ2-7|TRBV12-3/TRBV12-4
CASSLVQIYEQYF
>TRBJ2-7|TRBV28
CASSLWLDSAYEQYF
>TRBJ1-1|TRBV5-1
CASSFFGTVRIDTEAFF
>TRBJ2-7|TRBV20-1
CSASWDRLTYEQYF
>TRBJ2-1|TRBV12-3/TRBV12-4
CASSPPSGRIHNEQFF
>TRBJ1-1|TRBV20-1
CSATGGGIMNTEAFF
>TRBJ2-7|TRBV4-2
CASSQDLGQLYEQYF
>TRBJ2-1|TRBV11-2
CASSLEAGPYNEQFF
>TRBJ2-7|TRBV13
CASSLRGTSYEQYF
>TRBJ1-5|TRBV24-1
CATSDPTTGASNQPQHF
>TRBJ2-1|TRBV29-1
CSVEDSPGQRDVPFF
>TRBJ2-7|TRBV29-1
CSVEDGLGAHEQYF
>TRBJ2-7|TRBV9
CASSVAGQGASSYEQYF
>TRBJ2-7|TRBV10-3
CAISEQWGVKEQYF
>TRBJ2-1|TRBV19
CASDDRLHSSYNEQFF
>TRBJ1-2|TRBV4-3
CASSSRWVLYGYTF
>TRBJ2-1|TRBV9
CASSASSGNEQFF
>TRBJ2-5|TRBV7-9
CASSIRQGAQETQYF
>TRBJ1-5|TRBV28
CASSRQMSNQPQHF
>TRBJ2-7|TRBV7-9
CASSLQASSSYEQYF
>TRBJ2-4|TRBV19
CASSIEDTTQNIQYF
>TRBJ2-7|TRBV9
CASSVDLGRGEQYF
>TRBJ1-5|TRBV12-3/TRBV12-4
CASSLRWTGSNQPQHF
>TRBJ2-1|TRBV6-2/TRBV6-3
CASSTYSVYNEQFF
>TRBJ1-5|TRBV4-1
CASSQDLLVRSDQPQHF
>TRBJ2-2|TRBV29-1
CSVPHPRTGGTGELFF